This T cell receptor beta chain was sequenced during a study of cytotoxic CD8 clonotypes in ibrutinib-treated CLL. Study summary: Outcomes included 24 partial and 2 complete responses; after median approximately 70 months, around 15 stayed remitted and 12 progressed.

Repertoires were generated with immunoSEQ multiplex PCR, while TCRdb's copy carries only in-frame clones and drops some. The sample consists of fewer than 300,000 clones, roughly three quarters of them appearing once. The germline CDR1 and CDR2 sequences are SEHNR and FQNEAQ (reference sequence). The CDR3 length is 15 residues. Between the trimmed V and J ends, which lost 5 bases and 5 bases, there was a span of 16 bases. For this clone: Antigen unknown.

Points from the study as a whole: Treatment left the uncommon public clonotypes either contracted or stable in frequency.

The source material was PBMCs, sampled at disease progression, from a patient treated with ibrutinib. The receptor comes from a human donor with chronic lymphocytic leukemia. This chain connects TRBV7-9 to TRBJ2-1; tentatively, D is TRBD2 (5 bases). The CDR3 coding sequence is TGTGCCAGCAGCCCAGACTACCGGAGAAACAATGAGCAGTTCTTC. Translated, it gives CASSPDYRRNNEQFF.